This is a list of T cell receptor beta chains from one sample in a study of Tregs in tolerant kidney transplant recipients. Using immunoSEQ multiplex PCR, the repertoire was profiled, and TCRdb retains in-frame clones only, with some absent. Of around 230,000 clones in the sample, 84% are singletons; the top ten hold 0.5% to 0.65%. Sequencing was performed on CD4+ T cells from blood. The receptor set was obtained from a human donor in good health. The CDR3 runs from the conserved cysteine through the conserved F or W. A D gene is named only where the DNA matches it firmly. Expanded clones are given a class, and other clones once, few, many or no size at all.

clone_size	v_call	j_call	d_call	cdr3_aa	cdr3_nt
-	TRBV19	TRBJ2-4	TRBD2	CASSIVGTSGRNIQYF	TGTGCCAGTAGTATAGTGGGGACTAGCGGGAGGAACATTCAGTACTTC
-	TRBV19	TRBJ1-2	-	CASSIGRANYGYTF	TGTGCCAGTAGTATTGGCAGGGCTAACTATGGCTACACCTTC
-	TRBV6-6	TRBJ1-3	TRBD1	CASRPTGGGFNTIYF	TGTGCCAGCAGACCTACAGGGGGCGGGTTTAACACCATATATTTT
-	TRBV27	TRBJ2-5	TRBD1	CASSPFFETGKRETQYF	TGTGCCAGCAGTCCCTTTTTCGAGACAGGGAAGCGAGAGACCCAGTACTTC
-	TRBV7-9	TRBJ2-2	-	CASSLAAGATGELFF	TGTGCCAGCAGCTTAGCCGCCGGGGCCACCGGGGAGCTGTTTTTT
-	TRBV5-4	TRBJ1-2	-	CASSFDGSYGYTF	TGTGCCAGCAGCTTTGATGGGAGCTATGGCTACACCTTC
-	TRBV15	TRBJ2-7	TRBD2	CATSIGLAGAYEQYF	TGTGCCACCAGCATTGGACTAGCGGGTGCCTACGAGCAGTACTTC
-	TRBV19	TRBJ2-3	TRBD1	CASSMTTGADTQYF	TGTGCCAGTAGTATGACCACAGGGGCAGATACGCAGTATTTT
-	TRBV4-2	TRBJ2-1	TRBD2	CASSHTLTSGALLFF	TGTGCCAGCAGCCATACGCTGACTAGCGGGGCCCTTCTGTTCTTC
-	TRBV6-1	TRBJ2-7	-	CASSEIVVSYEQYF	TGTGCCAGCAGTGAAATTGTCGTGTCCTACGAGCAGTACTTC
-	TRBV7-6	TRBJ2-5	TRBD2	CASSRRPSGVQETQYF	TGTGCCAGCAGCCGAAGGCCTAGCGGGGTCCAAGAGACCCAGTACTTC
few	TRBV6-6	TRBJ1-4	-	CASSSTREKLFF	TGTGCCAGCAGTTCCACCCGGGAAAAACTGTTTTTT
-	TRBV29-1	TRBJ2-1	-	CSAKDRLFHNEQFF	TGCAGCGCTAAAGACAGGTTGTTCCACAATGAGCAGTTCTTC
-	TRBV7-2	TRBJ2-3	-	CASSSRTQYF	TGTGCCAGCAGCAGCCGAACGCAGTATTTT
-	TRBV30	TRBJ1-2	TRBD1	CAWSSLLDRPWNYGYTF	TGTGCCTGGAGTTCCCTCTTGGACAGGCCATGGAACTATGGCTACACCTTC
-	TRBV21-1	TRBJ1-4	-	CASSASHRGREKLFF	TGTGCCAGCAGTGCATCTCATAGGGGACGGGAAAAACTGTTTTTT
-	TRBV19	TRBJ1-2	-	CASSEMLGAAQPYGYTF	TGTGCCAGTAGTGAGATGTTGGGGGCAGCTCAACCCTATGGCTACACCTTC
-	TRBV7-6	TRBJ2-2	-	CASSYPGAPLSGELFF	TGTGCCAGCAGCTATCCAGGGGCCCCTTTGTCCGGGGAGCTGTTTTTT
-	TRBV5-1	TRBJ2-5	-	CASSWDSGQETQYF	TGCGCCAGCAGTTGGGACTCCGGACAAGAGACCCAGTACTTC
-	TRBV2	TRBJ1-5	-	CASSEGLGDNQPQHF	TGTGCCAGCAGTGAGGGGTTGGGAGACAATCAGCCCCAGCATTTT
once	TRBV29-1	TRBJ2-5	-	CSGYSGQETQYF	TGCAGCGGATATAGCGGACAAGAGACCCAGTACTTC
-	TRBV11-2	TRBJ2-7	-	CASSLGGGAYEQYF	TGTGCCAGCAGCTTAGGGGGAGGCGCCTACGAGCAGTACTTC
-	TRBV6-5	TRBJ1-2	-	CASNRVYGYTF	TGTGCCAGCAATAGAGTCTATGGCTACACCTTC
once	TRBV5-4	TRBJ1-4	-	CASSLKQAGAEKLFF	TGTGCCAGCAGCCTAAAACAGGCAGGGGCTGAAAAACTGTTTTTT
-	TRBV5-1	TRBJ2-1	-	CASSLDARTIYNEQFF	TGCGCCAGCAGCTTGGATGCCAGGACAATCTACAATGAGCAGTTCTTC
-	TRBV19	TRBJ1-2	-	CASSIEGRAYGYTF	TGTGCCAGTAGTATAGAGGGCAGGGCCTATGGCTACACCTTC
-	TRBV7-9	TRBJ1-2	-	CASSLTFANYGYTF	TGTGCCAGCAGCTTAACATTCGCTAACTATGGCTACACCTTC
-	TRBV6-1	TRBJ1-4	-	CASRVGGPNEKLFF	TGTGCCAGCCGGGTGGGGGGGCCCAATGAAAAACTGTTTTTT
-	TRBV2	TRBJ2-7	-	CACKQVGYEQYF	TGTGCCTGCAAGCAGGTAGGGTACGAGCAGTACTTC
-	TRBV11-1	TRBJ1-4	-	CASSLSGGSNEKLFF	TGTGCCAGCAGCTTAAGCGGCGGATCTAATGAAAAACTGTTTTTT
-	TRBV6-7	TRBJ2-7	-	CASRRTPDRYYEQYF	TGTGCCAGCAGGCGAACCCCAGACCGGTACTACGAGCAGTACTTC
-	TRBV5-4	TRBJ2-2	TRBD2	CASSSDTSGPTTGELFF	TGTGCCAGCAGCTCTGACACTAGCGGACCGACCACCGGGGAGCTGTTTTTT
-	TRBV7-2	TRBJ1-6	TRBD1	CASSAGQGYSPLHF	TGTGCCAGCAGCGCCGGACAGGGTTATTCACCCCTCCACTTT
-	TRBV19	TRBJ2-1	-	CASSSRQILVDNEQFF	TGTGCCAGTAGTTCTCGACAGATTCTGGTCGACAATGAGCAGTTCTTC
-	TRBV2	TRBJ2-3	-	CASSSTPSTDTQYF	TGTGCCAGCAGTTCCACACCTAGCACAGATACGCAGTATTTT
-	TRBV21-1	TRBJ2-7	-	CASSRPGRGSFYEQYF	TGTGCCAGCAGCAGGCCGGGGAGGGGGAGCTTCTACGAGCAGTACTTC
-	TRBV2	TRBJ2-7	-	CASWLRQGSDEQYF	TGTGCCAGCTGGCTGAGGCAGGGGAGCGACGAGCAGTACTTC
once	TRBV5-1	TRBJ2-7	-	CASSMGSYEQYF	TGCGCCAGCAGCATGGGTTCCTACGAGCAGTACTTC
-	TRBV7-2	TRBJ2-2	TRBD1	CASSPRTGPGELFF	TGTGCCAGCAGCCCTAGGACAGGGCCCGGGGAGCTGTTTTTT
few	TRBV2	TRBJ2-7	TRBD2	CASTPSGLGYEQYF	TGTGCCAGCACACCGTCGGGACTAGGTTACGAGCAGTACTTC
-	TRBV2	TRBJ2-7	TRBD1	CASSSQGVRGQYF	TGTGCCAGCAGTTCACAGGGGGTCAGGGGGCAGTACTTC
-	TRBV6-5	TRBJ2-7	-	CASRSGPYSYEQYF	TGTGCCAGCAGGTCCGGGCCATATTCCTACGAGCAGTACTTC
few	TRBV5-1	TRBJ2-1	-	CASSLGSPHYNEQFF	TGCGCCAGCAGCTTGGGATCACCACACTACAATGAGCAGTTCTTC
-	TRBV13	TRBJ1-2	TRBD1	CASSFIPGQGYYGYTF	TGTGCCAGCAGCTTCATCCCGGGACAGGGATACTATGGCTACACCTTC
few	TRBV6-5	TRBJ2-2	TRBD2	CASSYPSGNTGELFF	TGTGCCAGCAGTTACCCTAGCGGTAACACCGGGGAGCTGTTTTTT